These 30 T cell receptor beta chains were sequenced from one sample in a study of Ad26.COV2.S vaccination and SARS-CoV-2 variants. Assay used: immunoSEQ multiplex PCR; TCRdb lists only in-frame clones, some missing. The data show roughly 150,000 clones, 86% seen once. The sample in question was peripheral blood, obtained after recovery from COVID-19. Receptors were obtained from a human donor who had recovered from COVID-19.

This clone was observed a few times. An end of the junction differs from the germline gene, which may be a read error. The V and J genes are TRBV7-7 and TRBJ2-7; D possibly matches TRBD1 or TRBD2 (5 bases each). This CDR3 contains 17 residues. Germline loops: CDR1 SSHAT, CDR2 FNYEAQ (reference sequence). The DNA of the CDR3 is TGTGCTAGCAGCTTGGGACCGGGGATTCGTGAACGCTACGAGCAGTACTTC. This sequence encodes CASSLGPGIRERYEQYF.

The rearrangement joins TRBV7-2 to TRBJ1-4; tentative D call: TRBD1 (6 bases). Germline lookup yields CDR1 SGHTA and CDR2 FQGNSA. This CDR3 spans 14 amino acids. Trimming took 4 bases from V and 4 from J, leaving 10 bases between them. CDR3 residues: CASSSDRLNEKLFF. CDR3 coding DNA: TGTGCCAGCAGCTCGGACAGACTTAATGAAAAACTGTTTTTT.

The V gene is TRBV5-1, the J gene TRBJ2-7; 11 bases are shared with TRBD2. With V trimmed by 2 bases and J by 9 bases, 10 bases remained unmatched. The germline gives CDR1 SGHRS, CDR2 YFSETQ. The length of the CDR3 is 15 residues. CDR3 nucleotides: TGCGCCAGCAGCTTAACTAGCGGGGGCCGCGTCGGGCAGTACTTC. Residues: CASSLTSGGRVGQYF. The full variable domain, with the rest looked up from reference TRBV5-1 and TRBJ2-7, is KAGVTQTPRYLIKTRGQQVTLSCSPISGHRSVSWYQQTPGQGLQFLFEYFSETQRNKGNFPGRFSGRQFSNSRSEMNVSTLELGDSALYLCASSLTSGGRVGQYFGPGTRLTVT.

The rearrangement uses TRBV19 and TRBJ1-4; the match to TRBD1 covers 7 bases. V shed 6 bases, J shed 2 bases, and the junction held 6 bases outside the gene matches. The CDR3 spans 15 residues. The germline CDR1 and CDR2 sequences are LNHDA and SQIVND (reference sequence). The CDR3 protein is CASRPQGGTNEKLFF. CDR3 sequence (DNA): TGTGCCAGTAGGCCGCAGGGGGGGACTAATGAAAAACTGTTTTTT.

This clone was picked up one time. This chain joins TRBV2 and TRBJ2-5; D is undetermined. The germline CDR1 and CDR2 sequences are SNHLY and FYNNEI. CDR3 length: 12 amino acids. With 2 bases removed from V and 6 bases from J, the gap between germline ends came to 7 bases. CDR3 bases: TGTGCCAGCAGTGAATTGGGGAAGACCCAGTACTTC. This codes for CASSELGKTQYF.

The chain is built from TRBV7-2 and TRBJ2-3; D ambiguous. V lost 4 bases and J lost 6, with 8 bases in between. CDR1 SGHTA and CDR2 FQGNSA come from the germline V gene. The CDR3 loop spans 12 amino acids. CDR3 residues: CASSSIGDTQYF. The CDR3 bases are TGTGCCAGCAGCTCTATCGGGGATACGCAGTATTTT.

This clone was detected once. The CDR3 loop is CSVSREFNTEAFF. Here the CDR3 DNA reads TGCAGCGTTAGTCGGGAATTCAACACTGAAGCTTTCTTT. V is TRBV29-1 and J is TRBJ1-1; no reliable D call. The germline V gene has CDR1 SQVTM and CDR2 ANQGSEA. Trimming left V 5 bases short and J 2 bases short, with 12 bases between. This CDR3 is built from 13 residues.

This clone appeared once. The CDR3 sequence is CASSPGLSNEQFF. The CDR3 region has the DNA TGTGCCAGCAGCCCGGGACTTTCCAATGAGCAGTTCTTC. The chain couples TRBV7-9 to TRBJ2-1; perhaps TRBD2 as D (6 bases). The CDR3 consists of 13 residues. The ends were cut back, 5 bases at V and 6 bases at J, with 11 bases in the middle. From germline, CDR1 is SEHNR and CDR2 FQNEAQ (reference sequence).

This chain links TRBV6-2 or TRBV6-3 with TRBJ2-3; 14 bases line up with TRBD2. Germline V gene lookup returns CDR1 MNHEY and CDR2 SVGEGT. The V segment lost 5 bases and the J segment 2 bases; nucleotides outside the gene matches: 6. This CDR3 is 17 amino acids long. The CDR3 reads CASSPGTSGGTTDTQYF. For the CDR3, the DNA is TGTGCCAGCAGTCCCGGGACTAGCGGGGGAACCACAGATACGCAGTATTTT.

This clone showed up just once. This CDR3 is CAIGLTRLRGFTGELFF. In nucleotides, the CDR3 is TGTGCCATCGGATTGACGAGGCTTAGGGGATTCACCGGGGAGCTGTTTTTT. This sequence joins TRBV10-3 and TRBJ2-2, with D perhaps TRBD1 (5 bases). The CDR3 length is 17 residues. V was shortened by 8 bases and J by 4 bases, with 23 bases between the two germline ends. The germline V gene has CDR1 ENHRY and CDR2 SYGVKD.

The CDR3: CASSSRTGGAGTDTQYF. The DNA for the CDR3 is TGTGCCAGCAGCTCAAGGACCGGGGGGGCAGGCACAGATACGCAGTATTTT. J is TRBJ2-3 and V is TRBV9; 8 nucleotides align to TRBD2. V was pared by 4 bases and J by 1 base, with 11 bases of the junction left unmatched. This CDR3 comprises 17 residues. The germline CDR1 and CDR2 sequences are SGDLS and YYNGEE.

This clone has only one observation. The gene calls are TRBV4-3 and TRBJ2-1, with D perhaps being TRBD1 or TRBD2 (5 bases each). CDR3 length equals 16 residues. Trimming removed 0 bases from V and 11 bases from J, with 20 bases in between. Germline V gene lookup returns CDR1 LGHNA and CDR2 YSLEER. This chain's CDR3 is CASSQDRGPGGDQQFF. DNA for the CDR3: TGCGCCAGCAGCCAAGATAGGGGCCCGGGTGGGGACCAGCAGTTCTTC.

This sequence joins TRBV18 and TRBJ1-4; tentatively, D is TRBD1 (5 bases). The germline V gene encodes CDR1 KGHSH and CDR2 LQKENI. There are 14 residues in the CDR3. Trimming took off 5 bases at V and 2 bases at J, with 9 bases between the two ends. As DNA, the CDR3 is TGTGCCAGCTCAGCAGGGACCACTAATGAAAAACTGTTTTTT. Protein sequence: CASSAGTTNEKLFF.

The rearrangement joins TRBV27 to TRBJ1-1, with D tentatively TRBD1 (6 bases). Trimming left V 8 bases short and J 2 bases short, with 15 bases between. CDR1 MNHEY and CDR2 SMNVEV come from the germline V gene (reference sequence). The CDR3 loop spans 14 amino acids. CDR3 in amino acids: CASAKQTGNTEAFF. CDR3 DNA sequence: TGTGCCAGCGCCAAACAGACAGGTAACACTGAAGCTTTCTTT.

The chain recombines TRBV16 with TRBJ1-2; maybe TRBD1 (6 bases). Trimming removed 4 bases from V and 3 bases from J, with 9 bases in between. The germline gives CDR1 KGHSY, CDR2 FQNENV. The CDR3 totals 13 residues. This CDR3 is CASSPQGDYGYTF. The CDR3 DNA reads as TGTGCCAGCAGCCCACAGGGCGACTATGGCTACACCTTC.

The rearrangement joins TRBV6-2 or TRBV6-3 to TRBJ2-6; D remains unclear. Deletions cut 2 bases from V and 3 bases from J, with 11 bases between. Germline V lookup: CDR1 MNHEY, CDR2 SVGEGT. CDR3 length equals 16 residues. The CDR3 here is CASSYGLVNGANVLTF. The CDR3 DNA reads TGTGCCAGCAGTTACGGTTTAGTTAATGGGGCCAACGTCCTGACTTTC.

The chain is built from TRBV11-2 and TRBJ2-5; 7 nucleotides match TRBD1. Germline loops: CDR1 SGHAT, CDR2 FQNNGV. The CDR3 runs 14 residues. V lost 4 bases, J lost 5 bases, and 7 bases stayed unmatched. CDR3 region: CASSSSTGLETQYF. The CDR3, as DNA: TGTGCCAGCAGCTCCTCGACAGGGCTGGAGACCCAGTACTTC.

V gene TRBV11-2 combines with J gene TRBJ2-7, with D possibly matching TRBD2 (5 bases). The V end was cut by 8 bases, the J end by 3 bases, with 5 bases between. CDR3 length: 10 amino acids. Per germline, CDR1 SGHAT and CDR2 FQNNGV. The CDR3 spells CASGLYEQYF. CDR3 sequence (DNA): TGTGCCAGCGGACTCTACGAGCAGTACTTC.

The chain is built from TRBV28 and TRBJ2-7, with TRBD1 matching over 11 bases. V lost 10 bases and J lost 4; bases outside the gene matches: 6. The V gene's germline CDR1 is MDHEN and CDR2 SYDVKM. The CDR3 contains 13 residues. The DNA of the CDR3 is TGTGCCACCGAGGGGACAGGGGGTTACGAGCAGTACTTC. Translation gives CATEGTGGYEQYF.

The chain combines TRBV7-2 with TRBJ2-1; tentative D call: TRBD2 (7 bases). The CDR3 covers 16 residues. The V end lost 3 bases, the J end lost 7 bases, and 19 bases lay between the germline ends. Germline assignment: CDR1 SGHTA and CDR2 FQGNSA. The CDR3 region has the DNA TGTGCCAGCAGCTTTGTCATAGGGGGGGCGAGGAATGAGCAGTTCTTC. This gives the protein CASSFVIGGARNEQFF.

V is TRBV18 and J is TRBJ1-2, with 8 positions matching TRBD1. The germline CDR1 and CDR2 sequences are KGHSH and LQKENI. V gave up 6 bases and J gave up 7 bases; unmatched junction bases: 19. The CDR3 extends over 17 amino acids. As DNA, the CDR3 is TGTGCCAGCTCCTTAAACCAGGGGGCGCAGGACAGAAGTGGCTACACCTTC. Its translation: CASSLNQGAQDRSGYTF.

V gene TRBV19 combines with J gene TRBJ1-1; D uncertain. V was cut by 4 bases and J by 3 bases, with 12 bases left in between. Germline V CDR1 and CDR2: LNHDA, SQIVND (reference sequence). The CDR3 spans 14 residues. This chain's CDR3 is CASSRVSADTEAFF. Here the CDR3 DNA reads TGTGCCAGTAGTAGGGTGTCGGCAGACACTGAAGCTTTCTTT.

The CDR3 region has the DNA TGTGCCAGCAGTTACGGCGGACAGGGGGCTGAAAAACTGTTTTTT. Translated: CASSYGGQGAEKLFF. The chain employs TRBV6-2 or TRBV6-3 and TRBJ1-4; 11 bases fit TRBD1. Germline V gene sequence: CDR1 MNHEY, CDR2 SVGEGT. The CDR3 has 15 amino acids. The V gene end was trimmed by 2 bases and the J gene end by 7 bases; junction bases not matched to a gene: 3.

This chain uses TRBV3-1 (or the pseudogene TRBV3-2) with TRBJ1-2; TRBD1 matches at 9 bases. V shed 1 base, J shed 8 bases, and the junction held 2 bases outside the gene matches. The germline gives CDR1 LGHDT, CDR2 YNNKEL (reference sequence). This CDR3 spans 13 amino acids. CDR3 coding DNA: TGTGCCAGCAGCCAAGGGACAGGGGACGGCTACACCTTC. It encodes CASSQGTGDGYTF.

The rearrangement links TRBV7-8 to TRBJ2-7; no clear D. Germline loops: CDR1 SGHVS, CDR2 FQNEAQ. Trimming removed 2 bases from V and 2 bases from J, with 7 bases in between. This CDR3 is built from 13 residues. The CDR3 nucleotides are TGTGCCAGCAGCTTATTTGGGGCCTACGAGCAGTACTTC. This translates into CASSLFGAYEQYF. The full variable domain, completed using reference TRBV7-8 and TRBJ2-7, is GAGVSQSPRYKVAKRGQDVALRCDPISGHVSLFWYQQALGQGPEFLTYFQNEAQLDKSGLPSDRFFAERPEGSVSTLKIQRTQQEDSAVYLCASSLFGAYEQYFGPGTRLTVT.

This chain uses TRBV7-9 with TRBJ2-1; 9 positions agree with TRBD2. Germline CDR1 and CDR2: SEHNR and FQNEAQ (reference sequence). This CDR3 has 18 amino acids. Germline trimming cut 3 bases from V and 0 bases from J; bases unmatched to any gene: 9. The CDR3 nucleotides read TGTGCCAGCAGCTTGGTAGCGGGGGTTTGGGGCTCCTACAATGAGCAGTTCTTC. The encoded protein is CASSLVAGVWGSYNEQFF.

The genes are TRBV6-5 and TRBJ2-1; D perhaps matches TRBD2 (5 bases). Germline CDR1 is MNHEY and CDR2 is SVGAGI. The CDR3 extends over 15 amino acids. Trimming left V 7 bases short and J 0 bases short, with 13 bases between. This chain's CDR3 is CASTGSPSSYNEQFF. CDR3 nucleotides: TGTGCCAGCACGGGGAGCCCGAGCTCCTACAATGAGCAGTTCTTC.

V is TRBV5-6 and J is TRBJ1-5, with D uncertain. Trimming took 1 base from V and 4 from J, leaving 6 bases between them. In germline, CDR1 is SGHDT, CDR2 YYEEEE. There are 13 residues in the CDR3. The CDR3 DNA sequence: TGTGCCAGCAGCTTGCAGCCTAATCAGCCCCAGCATTTT. Translating gives CASSLQPNQPQHF.

The count of this clone is one. The rearrangement joins TRBV15 to TRBJ1-2; 8 bases match TRBD1. The CDR3 runs to 15 residues. Germline CDR1 reads LNHNV; CDR2 reads YYDKDF (reference sequence). With 2 bases clipped from V and 5 bases from J, the junction kept 7 bases outside the gene matches. This CDR3 is CATSRPGQAPYGYTF. CDR3 in DNA: TGTGCCACCAGCAGACCGGGACAGGCGCCGTATGGCTACACCTTC.

The J gene is TRBJ1-4, the V gene TRBV5-1; 7 nucleotides agree with TRBD1. J lost 4 bases, V lost 0 bases, and 3 bases had no gene match. CDR1 is SGHRS and CDR2 is YFSETQ in the germline V gene. The CDR3 runs to 15 residues. For the CDR3, the DNA is TGCGCCAGCAGCTTGGGGGACAGAAATAATGAAAAACTGTTTTTT. Its translation is CASSLGDRNNEKLFF.